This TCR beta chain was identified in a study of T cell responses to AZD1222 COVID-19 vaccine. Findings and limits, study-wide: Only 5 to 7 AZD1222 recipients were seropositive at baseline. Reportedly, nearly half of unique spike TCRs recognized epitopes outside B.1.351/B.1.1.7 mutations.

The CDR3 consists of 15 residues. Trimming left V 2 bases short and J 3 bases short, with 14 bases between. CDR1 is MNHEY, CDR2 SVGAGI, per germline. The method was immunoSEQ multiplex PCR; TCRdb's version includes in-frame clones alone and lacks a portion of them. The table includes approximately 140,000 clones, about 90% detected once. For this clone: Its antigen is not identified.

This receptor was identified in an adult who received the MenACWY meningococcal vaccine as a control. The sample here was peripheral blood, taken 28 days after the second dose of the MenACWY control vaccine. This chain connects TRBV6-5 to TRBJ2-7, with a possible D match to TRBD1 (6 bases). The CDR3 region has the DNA TGTGCCAGCAGTTACACAGGGTCGGGTGGCTACGAGCAGTACTTC. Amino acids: CASSYTGSGGYEQYF.